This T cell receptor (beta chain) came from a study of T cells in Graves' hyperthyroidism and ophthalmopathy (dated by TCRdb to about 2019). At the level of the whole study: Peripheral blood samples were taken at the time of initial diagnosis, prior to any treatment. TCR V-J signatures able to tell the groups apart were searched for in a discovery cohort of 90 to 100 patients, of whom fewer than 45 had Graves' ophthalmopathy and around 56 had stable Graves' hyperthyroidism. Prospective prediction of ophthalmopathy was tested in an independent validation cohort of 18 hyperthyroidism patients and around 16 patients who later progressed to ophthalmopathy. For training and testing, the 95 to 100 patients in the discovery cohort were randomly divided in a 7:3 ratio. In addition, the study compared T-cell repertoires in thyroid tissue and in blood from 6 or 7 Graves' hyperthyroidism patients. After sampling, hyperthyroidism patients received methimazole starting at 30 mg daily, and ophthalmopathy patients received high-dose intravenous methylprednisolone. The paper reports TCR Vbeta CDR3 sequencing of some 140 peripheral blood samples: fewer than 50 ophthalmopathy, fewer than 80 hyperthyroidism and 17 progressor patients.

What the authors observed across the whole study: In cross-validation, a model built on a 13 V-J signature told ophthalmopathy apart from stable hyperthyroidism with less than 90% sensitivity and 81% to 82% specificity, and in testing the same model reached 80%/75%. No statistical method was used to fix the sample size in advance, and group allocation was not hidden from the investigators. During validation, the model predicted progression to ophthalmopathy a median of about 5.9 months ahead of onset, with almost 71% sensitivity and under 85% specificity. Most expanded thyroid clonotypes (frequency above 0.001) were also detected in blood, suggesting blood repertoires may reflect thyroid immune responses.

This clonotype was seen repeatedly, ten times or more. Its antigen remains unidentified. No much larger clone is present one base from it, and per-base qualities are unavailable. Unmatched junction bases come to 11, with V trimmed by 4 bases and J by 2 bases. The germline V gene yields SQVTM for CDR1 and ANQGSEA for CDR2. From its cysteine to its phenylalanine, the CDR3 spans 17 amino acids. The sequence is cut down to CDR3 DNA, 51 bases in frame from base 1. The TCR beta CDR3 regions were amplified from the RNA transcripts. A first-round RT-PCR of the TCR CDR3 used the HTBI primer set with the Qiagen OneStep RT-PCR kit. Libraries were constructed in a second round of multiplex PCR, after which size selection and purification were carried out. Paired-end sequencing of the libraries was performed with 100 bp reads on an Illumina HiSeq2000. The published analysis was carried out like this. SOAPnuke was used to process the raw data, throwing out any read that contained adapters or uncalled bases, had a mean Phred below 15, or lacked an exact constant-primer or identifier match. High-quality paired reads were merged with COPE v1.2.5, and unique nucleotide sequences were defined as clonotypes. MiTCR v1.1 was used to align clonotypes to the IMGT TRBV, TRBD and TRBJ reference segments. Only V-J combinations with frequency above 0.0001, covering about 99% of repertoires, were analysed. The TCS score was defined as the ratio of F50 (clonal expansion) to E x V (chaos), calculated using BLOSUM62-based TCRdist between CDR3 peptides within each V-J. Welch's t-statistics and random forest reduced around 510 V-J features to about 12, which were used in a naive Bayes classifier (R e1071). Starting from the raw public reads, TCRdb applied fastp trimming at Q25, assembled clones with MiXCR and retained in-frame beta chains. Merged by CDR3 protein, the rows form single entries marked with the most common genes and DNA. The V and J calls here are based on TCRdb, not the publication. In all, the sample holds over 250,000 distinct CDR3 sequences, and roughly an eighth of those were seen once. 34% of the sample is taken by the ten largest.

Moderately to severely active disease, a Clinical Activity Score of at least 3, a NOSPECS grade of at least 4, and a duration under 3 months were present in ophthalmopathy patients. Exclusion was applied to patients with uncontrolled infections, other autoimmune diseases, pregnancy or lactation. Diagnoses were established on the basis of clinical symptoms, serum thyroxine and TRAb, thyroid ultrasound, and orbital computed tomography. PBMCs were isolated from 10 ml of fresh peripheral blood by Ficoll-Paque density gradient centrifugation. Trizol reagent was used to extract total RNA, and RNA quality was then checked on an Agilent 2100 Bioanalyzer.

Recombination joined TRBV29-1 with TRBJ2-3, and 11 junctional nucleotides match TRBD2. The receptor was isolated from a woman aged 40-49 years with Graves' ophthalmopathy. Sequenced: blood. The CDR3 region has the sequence CSVAALAGASNTDTQYF. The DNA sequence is TGCAGCGTTGCAGCACTAGCGGGGGCCTCCAACACAGATACGCAGTATTTT.